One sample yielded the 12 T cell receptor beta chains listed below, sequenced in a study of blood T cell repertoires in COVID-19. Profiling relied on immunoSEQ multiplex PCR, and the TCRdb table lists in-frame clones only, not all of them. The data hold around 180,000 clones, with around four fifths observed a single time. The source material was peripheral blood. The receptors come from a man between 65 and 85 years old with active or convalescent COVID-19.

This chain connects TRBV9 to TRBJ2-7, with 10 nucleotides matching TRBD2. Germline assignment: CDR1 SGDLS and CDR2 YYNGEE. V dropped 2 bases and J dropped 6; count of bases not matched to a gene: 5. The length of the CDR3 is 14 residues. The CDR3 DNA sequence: TGTGCCAGCAGCGTGGCTAGCGGGAGTTTCGAGCAGTACTTC. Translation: CASSVASGSFEQYF.

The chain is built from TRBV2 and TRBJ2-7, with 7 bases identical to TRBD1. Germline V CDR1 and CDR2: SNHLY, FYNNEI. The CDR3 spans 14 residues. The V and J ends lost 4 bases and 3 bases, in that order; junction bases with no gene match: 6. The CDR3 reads CASSVGTDNYEQYF. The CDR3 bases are TGTGCCAGCAGTGTCGGGACAGACAACTACGAGCAGTACTTC.

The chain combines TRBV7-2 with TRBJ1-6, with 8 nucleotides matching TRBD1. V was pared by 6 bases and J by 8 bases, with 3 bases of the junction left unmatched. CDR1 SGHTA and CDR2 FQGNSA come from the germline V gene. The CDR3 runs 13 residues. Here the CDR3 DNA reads TGTGCCAGCAGAGACAGGGGTCATTCACCCCTCCACTTT. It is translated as CASRDRGHSPLHF.

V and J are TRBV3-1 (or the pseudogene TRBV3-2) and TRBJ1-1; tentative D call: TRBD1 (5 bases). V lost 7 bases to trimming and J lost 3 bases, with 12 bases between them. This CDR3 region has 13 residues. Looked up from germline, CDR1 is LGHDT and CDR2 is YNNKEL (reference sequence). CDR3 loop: CASTPGTYTEAFF. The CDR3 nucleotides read TGTGCCAGCACCCCGGGGACTTACACTGAAGCTTTCTTT.

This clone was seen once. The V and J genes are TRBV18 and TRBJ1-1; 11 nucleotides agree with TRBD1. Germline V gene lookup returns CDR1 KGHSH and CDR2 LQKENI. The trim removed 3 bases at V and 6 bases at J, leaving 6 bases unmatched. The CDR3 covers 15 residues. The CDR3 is CASSPGTGGRAEAFF. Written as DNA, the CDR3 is TGTGCCAGCTCACCCGGGACAGGGGGAAGGGCTGAAGCTTTCTTT.

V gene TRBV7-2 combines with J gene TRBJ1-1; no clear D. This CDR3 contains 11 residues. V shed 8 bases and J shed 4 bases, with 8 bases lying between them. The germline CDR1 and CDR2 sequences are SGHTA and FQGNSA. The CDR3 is CASGLATEAFF. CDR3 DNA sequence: TGTGCCAGCGGCCTCGCCACTGAAGCTTTCTTT.

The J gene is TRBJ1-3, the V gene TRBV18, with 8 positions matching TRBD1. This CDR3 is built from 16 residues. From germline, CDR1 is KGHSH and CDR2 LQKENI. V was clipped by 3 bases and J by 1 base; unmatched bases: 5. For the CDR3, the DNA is TGTGCCAGCTCACCGGGTGACAGGGGATCTGGAAACACCATATATTTT. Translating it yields CASSPGDRGSGNTIYF.

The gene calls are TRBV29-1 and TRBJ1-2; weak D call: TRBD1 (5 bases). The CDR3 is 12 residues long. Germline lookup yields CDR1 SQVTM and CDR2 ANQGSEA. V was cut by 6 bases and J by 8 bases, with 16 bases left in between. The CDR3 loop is CSVDPGAEGYTF. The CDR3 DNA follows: TGCAGCGTGGACCCTGGGGCTGAGGGCTACACCTTC.

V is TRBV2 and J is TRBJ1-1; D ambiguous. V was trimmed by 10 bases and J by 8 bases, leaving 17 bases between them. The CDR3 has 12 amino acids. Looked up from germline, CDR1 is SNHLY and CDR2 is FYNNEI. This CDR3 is CATNRDSGEAFF. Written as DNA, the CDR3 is TGTGCCACTAATCGGGATTCGGGAGAAGCTTTCTTT.

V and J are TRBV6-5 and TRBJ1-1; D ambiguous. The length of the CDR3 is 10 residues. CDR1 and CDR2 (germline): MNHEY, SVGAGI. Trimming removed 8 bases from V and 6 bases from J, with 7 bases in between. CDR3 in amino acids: CASAVSEAFF. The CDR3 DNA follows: TGTGCCAGCGCAGTGTCTGAAGCTTTCTTT.

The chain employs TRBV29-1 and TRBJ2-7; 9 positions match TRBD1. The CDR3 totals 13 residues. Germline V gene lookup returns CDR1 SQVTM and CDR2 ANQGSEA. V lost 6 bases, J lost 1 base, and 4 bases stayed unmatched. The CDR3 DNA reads TGCAGCGTACGAGGACAGGGGTCCTACGAGCAGTACTTC. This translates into CSVRGQGSYEQYF.

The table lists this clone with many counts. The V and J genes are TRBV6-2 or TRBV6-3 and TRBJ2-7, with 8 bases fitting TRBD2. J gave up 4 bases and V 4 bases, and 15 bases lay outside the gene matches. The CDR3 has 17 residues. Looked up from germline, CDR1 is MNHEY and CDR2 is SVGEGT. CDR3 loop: CASSSPQPGLGLYEQYF. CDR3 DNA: TGTGCCAGCAGTTCACCTCAACCGGGACTAGGTTTATACGAGCAGTACTTC.